A single T cell receptor (beta chain) is shown here with its context. This clone has just a few counts. Its recognized antigen is unknown. No much larger clonotype is one base removed from it; base qualities were not supplied. These data are taken from a study of control samples from healthy donors and cancer patients (dated by TCRdb to about 2020). Trimming removed 3 bases from V and 7 bases from J; the gene matches leave 21 bases unexplained. CDR1 MDHEN and CDR2 SYDVKM were looked up in the germline V gene. Reading from cysteine to phenylalanine, the CDR3 counts 19 amino acids. The sequence is cut down to CDR3 DNA, 57 bases in frame from base 1. The library was generated by the immunoSEQ multiplex PCR assay. TCRdb retrieved this table from immuneACCESS and kept in-frame rearrangements only. Not all clones are present; in checked studies, unresolved V genes account for under half, and no reason is known for the remainder. In this sample the table shows 110,000 to 150,000 clones, 94% of which occur a single time. The ten largest clones take up roughly 14% of the sample.

The sequence derives from a man aged 40-49 years in good health. The specimen sequenced was blood. The rearrangement combines TRBV28 with TRBJ1-3, with 7 bases in between that match TRBD1. The CDR3 corresponds to CASSFVEPWDRQIGNTIYF. The sequence in DNA is TGTGCCAGCAGTTTCGTCGAACCATGGGACAGACAAATAGGCAACACCATATATTTT.